One T cell receptor (beta chain) is described in this entry. TCRdb reprocessed the 5' RACE reads with MiXCR, giving one entry per CDR3 protein. The data hold around 110,000 distinct CDR3 sequences, with 15% to 20% observed a single time. Germline assignment: CDR1 SGDLS and CDR2 YYNGEE. V lost 3 bases, J lost 3 bases, and 4 bases stayed unmatched. CDR3 length: 14 amino acids. This sample stems from a study of T-cell memory formation after mild COVID-19. The receptor's source is an adult woman who had mild COVID-19 (a few samples of this study predate the infection). Cell type and time point are not known. Sequences were obtained from PBMCs or a T cell subset sorted from them (not recorded which). This chain links TRBV9 with TRBJ1-2; TRBD1 matches 8 bases. The CDR3 coding sequence is TGTGCCAGCAGCGAGACAGGGGTCGACTATGGCTACACCTTC. It is translated as CASSETGVDYGYTF.